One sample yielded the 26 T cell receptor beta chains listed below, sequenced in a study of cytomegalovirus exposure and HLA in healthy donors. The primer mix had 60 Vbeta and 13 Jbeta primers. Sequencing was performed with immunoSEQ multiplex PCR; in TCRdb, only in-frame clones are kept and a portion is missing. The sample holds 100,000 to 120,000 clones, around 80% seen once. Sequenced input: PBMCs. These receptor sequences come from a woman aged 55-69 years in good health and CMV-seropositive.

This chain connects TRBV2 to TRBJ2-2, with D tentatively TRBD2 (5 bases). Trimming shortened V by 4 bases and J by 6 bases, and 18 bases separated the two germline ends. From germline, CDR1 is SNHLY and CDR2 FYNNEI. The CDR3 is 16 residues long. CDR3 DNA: TGTGCCAGCAGTGCCCGCCGGGATTACAATGCCGGGGAGCTGTTTTTT. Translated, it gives CASSARRDYNAGELFF.

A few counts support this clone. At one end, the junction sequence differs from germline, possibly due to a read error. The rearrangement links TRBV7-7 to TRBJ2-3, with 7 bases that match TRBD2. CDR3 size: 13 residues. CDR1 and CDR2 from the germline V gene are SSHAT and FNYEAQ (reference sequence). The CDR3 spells CASSLIAGDTQYF. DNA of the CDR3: TGTGCTAGCAGCCTTATAGCGGGAGATACGCAGTATTTT.

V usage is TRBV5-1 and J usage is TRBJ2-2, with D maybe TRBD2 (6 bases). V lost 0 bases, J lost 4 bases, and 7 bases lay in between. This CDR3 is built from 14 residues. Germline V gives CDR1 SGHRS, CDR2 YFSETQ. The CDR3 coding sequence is TGCGCCAGCAGCTTGGCCGGGGGCACCGGGGAGCTGTTTTTT. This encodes CASSLAGGTGELFF.

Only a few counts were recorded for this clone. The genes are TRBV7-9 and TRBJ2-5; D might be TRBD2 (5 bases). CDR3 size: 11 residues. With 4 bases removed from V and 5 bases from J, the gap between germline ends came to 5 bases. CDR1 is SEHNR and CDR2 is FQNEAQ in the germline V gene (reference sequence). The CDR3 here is CASSSGETQYF. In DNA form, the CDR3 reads TGTGCCAGCAGCTCGGGGGAGACCCAGTACTTC.

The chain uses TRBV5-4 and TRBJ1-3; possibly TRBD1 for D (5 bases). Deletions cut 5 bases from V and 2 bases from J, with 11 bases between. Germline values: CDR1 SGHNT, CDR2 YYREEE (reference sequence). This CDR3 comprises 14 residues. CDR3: CASREQGAGNTIYF. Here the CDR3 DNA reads TGTGCCAGCAGGGAGCAGGGCGCTGGAAACACCATATATTTT.

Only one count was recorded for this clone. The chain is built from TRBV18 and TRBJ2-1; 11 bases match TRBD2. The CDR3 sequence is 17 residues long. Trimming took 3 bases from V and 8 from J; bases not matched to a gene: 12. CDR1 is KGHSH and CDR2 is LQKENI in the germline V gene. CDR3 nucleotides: TGTGCCAGCTCACCGTACCTAGCGGGAGGCTTCGGTCATGAGCAGTTCTTC. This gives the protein CASSPYLAGGFGHEQFF.

In nucleotides, the CDR3 is TGTGCCAGCAGCTTAGGGACTAGCGGCACAGATACGCAGTATTTT. Amino acid sequence: CASSLGTSGTDTQYF. This sequence joins TRBV11-1 and TRBJ2-3; 9 nucleotides align to TRBD2. Germline-derived CDR1 and CDR2 are SGHAT and FQDESV (reference sequence). This CDR3 is 15 amino acids long. J lost 1 base, V lost 1 base, and 0 bases had no gene match.

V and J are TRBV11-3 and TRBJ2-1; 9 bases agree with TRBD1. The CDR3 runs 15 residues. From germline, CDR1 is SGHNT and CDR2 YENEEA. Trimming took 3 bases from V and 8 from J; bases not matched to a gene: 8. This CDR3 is CASSFHRDRVDEQFF. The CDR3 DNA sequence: TGTGCCAGCAGCTTCCACCGGGACAGGGTTGATGAGCAGTTCTTC.

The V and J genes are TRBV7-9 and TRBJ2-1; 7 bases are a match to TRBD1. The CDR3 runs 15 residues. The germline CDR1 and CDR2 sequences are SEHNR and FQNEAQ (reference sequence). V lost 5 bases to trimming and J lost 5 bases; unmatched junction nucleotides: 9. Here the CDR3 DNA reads TGTGCCAGCAGCCAACAGGGGTTGGGGGACAATGAGCAGTTCTTC. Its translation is CASSQQGLGDNEQFF.

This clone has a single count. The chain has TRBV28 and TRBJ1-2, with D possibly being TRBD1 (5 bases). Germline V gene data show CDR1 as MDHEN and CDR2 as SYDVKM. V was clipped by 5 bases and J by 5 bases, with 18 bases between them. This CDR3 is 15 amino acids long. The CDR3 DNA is TGTGCCAGCAGTCTGGTAATGCGTAGGGGATATGGCTACACCTTC. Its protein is CASSLVMRRGYGYTF.

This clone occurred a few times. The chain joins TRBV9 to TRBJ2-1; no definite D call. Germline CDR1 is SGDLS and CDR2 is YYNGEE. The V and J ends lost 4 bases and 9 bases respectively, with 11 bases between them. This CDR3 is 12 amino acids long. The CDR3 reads CASSPTAVEQFF. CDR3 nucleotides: TGTGCCAGCAGCCCAACGGCGGTTGAGCAGTTCTTC. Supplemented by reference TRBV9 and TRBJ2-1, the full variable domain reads DSGVTQTPKHLITATGQRVTLRCSPRSGDLSVYWYQQSLDQGLQFLIQYYNGEERAKGNILERFSAQQFPDLHSELNLSSLELGDSALYFCASSPTAVEQFFGPGTRLTVL.

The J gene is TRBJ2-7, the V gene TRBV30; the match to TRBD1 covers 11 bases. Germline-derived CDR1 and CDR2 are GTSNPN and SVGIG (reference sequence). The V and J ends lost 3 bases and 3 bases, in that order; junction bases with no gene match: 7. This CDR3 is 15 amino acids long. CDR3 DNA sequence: TGTGCCTGGAGCGAGGGGACAGGGGGACTCTACGAGCAGTACTTC. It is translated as CAWSEGTGGLYEQYF.

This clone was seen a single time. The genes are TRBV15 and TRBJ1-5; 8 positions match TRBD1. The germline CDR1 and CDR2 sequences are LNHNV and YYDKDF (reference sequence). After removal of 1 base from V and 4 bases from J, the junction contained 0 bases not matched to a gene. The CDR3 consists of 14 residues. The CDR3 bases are TGTGCCACCAGCAGAGGACAGGGGAATCAGCCCCAGCATTTT. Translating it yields CATSRGQGNQPQHF. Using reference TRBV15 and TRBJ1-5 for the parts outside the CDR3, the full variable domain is DAMVIQNPRYQVTQFGKPVTLSCSQTLNHNVMYWYQQKSSQAPKLLFHYYDKDFNNEADTPDNFQSRRPNTSFCFLDIRSPGLGDTAMYLCATSRGQGNQPQHFGDGTRLSIL.

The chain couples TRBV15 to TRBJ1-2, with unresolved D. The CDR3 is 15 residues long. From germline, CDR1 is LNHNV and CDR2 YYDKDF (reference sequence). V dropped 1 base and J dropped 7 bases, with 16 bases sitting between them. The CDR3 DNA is TGTGCCACCAGCAGAGGAAGGAGCGACTATGGTGGCTACACCTTC. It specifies CATSRGRSDYGGYTF.

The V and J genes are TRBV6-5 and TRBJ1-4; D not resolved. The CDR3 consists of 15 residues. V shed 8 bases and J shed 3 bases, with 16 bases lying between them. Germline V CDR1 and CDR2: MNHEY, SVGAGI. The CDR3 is CASVRAPVPNEKLFF. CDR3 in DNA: TGTGCCAGCGTGAGGGCTCCAGTACCTAATGAAAAACTGTTTTTT.

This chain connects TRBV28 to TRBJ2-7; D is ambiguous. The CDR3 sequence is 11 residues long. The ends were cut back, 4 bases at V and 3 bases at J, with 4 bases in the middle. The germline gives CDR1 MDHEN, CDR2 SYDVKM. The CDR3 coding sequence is TGTGCCAGCAGTTCTCGCTACGAGCAGTACTTC. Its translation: CASSSRYEQYF.

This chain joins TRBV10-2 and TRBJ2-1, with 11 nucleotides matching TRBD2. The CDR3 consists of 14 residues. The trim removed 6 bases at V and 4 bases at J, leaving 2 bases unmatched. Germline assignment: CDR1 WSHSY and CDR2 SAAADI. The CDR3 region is CASSGTSGYNEQFF. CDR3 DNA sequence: TGCGCCAGCAGCGGGACTAGCGGATACAATGAGCAGTTCTTC.

This CDR3 reads CASSLGPGREETQYF. The CDR3 DNA reads TGTGCCAGCAGCTTAGGCCCGGGCAGGGAAGAGACCCAGTACTTC. The chain links TRBV7-9 to TRBJ2-5; D perhaps matches TRBD1 (5 bases). Germline CDR1 reads SEHNR; CDR2 reads FQNEAQ (reference sequence). V gave up 1 base and J gave up 3 bases, with 12 bases separating them. This CDR3 has 15 residues.

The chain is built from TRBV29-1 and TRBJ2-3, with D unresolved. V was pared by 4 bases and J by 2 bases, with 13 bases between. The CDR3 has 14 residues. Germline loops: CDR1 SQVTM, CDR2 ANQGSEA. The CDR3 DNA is TGCAGCGTTGTATTGAGCCTACCCACAGATACGCAGTATTTT. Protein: CSVVLSLPTDTQYF.

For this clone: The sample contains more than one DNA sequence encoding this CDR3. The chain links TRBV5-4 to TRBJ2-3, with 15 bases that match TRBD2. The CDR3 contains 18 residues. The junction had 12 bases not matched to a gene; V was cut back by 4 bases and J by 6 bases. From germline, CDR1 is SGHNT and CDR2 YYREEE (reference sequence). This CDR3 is CASSPGLAGGGSADTQYF. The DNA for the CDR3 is TGTGCCAGCAGCCCCGGACTAGCGGGAGGGGGTAGTGCGGATACGCAGTATTTT.

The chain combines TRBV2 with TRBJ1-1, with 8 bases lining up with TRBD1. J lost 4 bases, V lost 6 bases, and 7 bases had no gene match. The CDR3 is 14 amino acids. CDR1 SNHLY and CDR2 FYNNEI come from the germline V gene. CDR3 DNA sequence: TGTGCCAGCAGCATAGGACAGGGCGGCACTGAAGCTTTCTTT. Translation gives CASSIGQGGTEAFF.

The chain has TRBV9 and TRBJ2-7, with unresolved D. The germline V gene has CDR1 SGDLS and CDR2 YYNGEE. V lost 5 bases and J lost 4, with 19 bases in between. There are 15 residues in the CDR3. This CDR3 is CASSQSPRSEYEQYF. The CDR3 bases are TGTGCCAGCAGTCAGAGTCCGCGGTCGGAGTACGAGCAGTACTTC.

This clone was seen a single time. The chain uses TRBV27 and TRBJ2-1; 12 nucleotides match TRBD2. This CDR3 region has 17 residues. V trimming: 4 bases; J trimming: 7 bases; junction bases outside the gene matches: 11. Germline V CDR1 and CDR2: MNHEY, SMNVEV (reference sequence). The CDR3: CASSWWFGLAGTNEQFF. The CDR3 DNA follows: TGTGCCAGCAGTTGGTGGTTTGGACTAGCGGGAACGAATGAGCAGTTCTTC.

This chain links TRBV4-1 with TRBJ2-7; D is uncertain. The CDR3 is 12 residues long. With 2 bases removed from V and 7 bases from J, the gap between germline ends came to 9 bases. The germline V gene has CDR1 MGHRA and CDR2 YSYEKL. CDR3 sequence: CASSQTAREQYF. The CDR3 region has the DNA TGCGCCAGCAGCCAAACGGCGAGGGAGCAGTACTTC.

CDR3 protein: CASTFRGGGDGYTF. CDR3 coding DNA: TGTGCCAGCACCTTCCGCGGTGGAGGAGATGGCTACACCTTC. The chain combines TRBV7-8 with TRBJ1-2; D call uncertain. V was shortened by 7 bases and J by 6 bases, with 18 bases between the two germline ends. The CDR3 consists of 14 residues. Per the germline V gene, CDR1 is SGHVS and CDR2 is FQNEAQ.

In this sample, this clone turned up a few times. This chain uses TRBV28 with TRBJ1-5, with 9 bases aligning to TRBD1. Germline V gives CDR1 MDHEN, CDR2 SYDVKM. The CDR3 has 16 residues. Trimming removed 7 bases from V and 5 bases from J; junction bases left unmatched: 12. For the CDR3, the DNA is TGTGCCAGCATCGAACCTTGGACAGGGGAAGATCAGCCCCAGCATTTT. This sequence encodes CASIEPWTGEDQPQHF.